The 14 T cell receptor beta chains in this list originate from one sample, sequenced in a study of T cells in Graves' hyperthyroidism and ophthalmopathy. TCR beta CDR3 sequences were amplified from RNA transcripts. RT-PCR in the first round (using the HTBI primer set) targeted the TCR CDR3. TCRdb reanalysed the multiplex PCR reads using MiXCR and keeps one entry per CDR3 protein. Of more than 500,000 distinct CDR3 sequences listed, roughly 14% are singletons. Sequenced: blood. Receptors originate from a woman aged 40 to 50 with Graves' ophthalmopathy.

This clonotype was seen many times. The rearrangement uses TRBV11-2 and TRBJ2-7; 10 nucleotides agree with TRBD2. Germline CDR1 reads SGHAT; CDR2 reads FQNNGV. Trimming cost V 3 bases and J 9 bases; bases outside gene matches: 14. The CDR3 is made up of 16 amino acids. The CDR3 nucleotides are TGTGCCAGCAGCTTTAAAGGGGGGCTAGCGGGAGCCGGGCAGTACTTC. Residues: CASSFKGGLAGAGQYF.

The rearrangement links TRBV9 to TRBJ2-2; tentative D call: TRBD1 (5 bases). The germline CDR1 and CDR2 sequences are SGDLS and YYNGEE. This CDR3 has 15 residues. Trimming took off 5 bases at V and 0 bases at J, with 11 bases between the two ends. For the CDR3, the DNA is TGTGCCAGCAGTGATGACAGAGCGAACACCGGGGAGCTGTTTTTT. This encodes CASSDDRANTGELFF.

This clonotype was seen ten or more times. The chain links TRBV20-1 to TRBJ2-7, with no clear D. The CDR3 is 13 amino acids. Germline loops: CDR1 DFQATT, CDR2 SNEGSKA (reference sequence). Deletions cut 0 bases from V and 0 bases from J, with 6 bases between. The CDR3 loop is CSAREVTSYEQYF. The CDR3 nucleotides read TGCAGTGCTAGAGAGGTGACCTCCTACGAGCAGTACTTC.

Only a few counts were recorded for this clonotype. V usage is TRBV7-9 and J usage is TRBJ2-5; D remains ambiguous. Looked up from germline, CDR1 is SEHNR and CDR2 is FQNEAQ (reference sequence). The CDR3 is 15 residues long. The V end was cut by 0 bases, the J end by 0 bases, with 8 bases between. CDR3 bases: TGTGCCAGCAGCTTAGCTGTGGGAAACCAAGAGACCCAGTACTTC. This gives the protein CASSLAVGNQETQYF.

This clonotype was observed at least ten times. The rearrangement links TRBV6-1 to TRBJ1-1; D gene uncertain. In germline, CDR1 is MNHNS, CDR2 SASEGT. This CDR3 is built from 13 residues. The V end lost 10 bases, the J end lost 1 base, and 13 bases lay between the germline ends. The CDR3, as DNA: TGTGCCACGCAACAAACTCCGAACACTGAAGCTTTCTTT. It encodes CATQQTPNTEAFF.

This clonotype was observed many times. The genes are TRBV12-3 or TRBV12-4 and TRBJ1-2, with a weak D call TRBD1 (5 bases). The CDR3 has 13 residues. V was cut by 6 bases and J by 6 bases, with 14 bases left in between. The CDR3 region is CASSPLAGNGYTF. The CDR3 DNA reads as TGTGCCAGCAGCCCTTTGGCAGGGAATGGCTACACCTTC.

This clonotype occurred a few times. Germline is not matched at one junction end, which may reflect a read error. This chain connects TRBV6-1 to TRBJ2-5, with a possible D match to TRBD1 (6 bases). Germline assignment: CDR1 MNHNS and CDR2 SASEGT. The CDR3 covers 15 residues. The CDR3 coding sequence is TGTGCCAGCAGTGGACAGGACAGCGGCCAAGAGACCCAATACTTC. It encodes CASSGQDSGQETQYF.

This clonotype showed up many times. The rearrangement joins TRBV12-5 to TRBJ2-7, with 9 positions matching TRBD2. Germline V gene data show CDR1 as LGHNT and CDR2 as FRNRAP. This CDR3 is built from 18 residues. After removal of 5 bases from V and 6 bases from J, the junction contained 20 bases not matched to a gene. The CDR3 reads CASGPGAGIGGRAAEQYF. In nucleotides, the CDR3 is TGTGCTAGTGGTCCGGGAGCTGGTATCGGCGGGAGGGCGGCCGAGCAGTACTTC.

In this sample, this clonotype turned up a few times. The genes are TRBV15 and TRBJ2-7; D is uncertain. V lost 3 bases and J 0 bases, leaving 15 bases between the germline ends. There are 16 residues in the CDR3. Germline lookup yields CDR1 LNHNV and CDR2 YYDKDF (reference sequence). CDR3 protein: CATSSIMGVSSYEQYF. DNA of the CDR3: TGTGCCACCAGCAGTATTATGGGCGTAAGCTCCTACGAGCAGTACTTC. Full variable domain (rest looked up from reference TRBV15 and TRBJ2-7): DAMVIQNPRYQVTQFGKPVTLSCSQTLNHNVMYWYQQKSSQAPKLLFHYYDKDFNNEADTPDNFQSRRPNTSFCFLDIRSPGLGDTAMYLCATSSIMGVSSYEQYFGPGTRLTVT.

Ten or more counts support this clonotype. This chain joins TRBV6-2 or TRBV6-3 and TRBJ2-7; TRBD2 agrees at 11 bases. This CDR3 has 18 amino acids. From germline, CDR1 is MNHEY and CDR2 SVGEGT. The V and J ends lost 3 bases and 2 bases, in that order; junction bases with no gene match: 12. CDR3 protein: CASSYMGGGSGRAYEQYF. CDR3 bases: TGTGCCAGCAGTTATATGGGGGGAGGTAGCGGGAGGGCCTACGAGCAGTACTTC.

This clonotype has at least ten counts. V and J are TRBV13 and TRBJ2-5; D uncertain. V was trimmed by 6 bases and J by 5 bases, leaving 13 bases between them. Germline V gene sequence: CDR1 PRHDT, CDR2 FYEKMQ (reference sequence). The CDR3 has 13 residues. CDR3 bases: TGTGCCAGCAGACTCGGACCACGGGAGACCCAGTACTTC. It translates to CASRLGPRETQYF.

This clonotype was seen only once. The chain carries TRBV10-3 and TRBJ1-5, with TRBD1 as a possible D gene (5 bases). The CDR3 runs 14 residues. Germline values: CDR1 ENHRY, CDR2 SYGVKD. The V end was cut by 11 bases, the J end by 3 bases, with 17 bases between. The CDR3 reads CASGAREVNQPQHF. For the CDR3, the DNA is TGTGCCTCCGGGGCCAGAGAAGTCAATCAGCCCCAGCATTTT.

In its sample, this clonotype was seen many times. The genes are TRBV6-4 and TRBJ1-2; 9 bases line up with TRBD1. J gave up 4 bases and V 4 bases, and 4 bases lay outside the gene matches. The CDR3 is made up of 14 amino acids. Germline values: CDR1 MRHNA, CDR2 SNTAGT. The CDR3 here is CASSAGTGSYGYTF. CDR3 in DNA: TGTGCCAGCAGTGCCGGGACAGGGTCCTATGGCTACACCTTC.

The chain joins TRBV30 to TRBJ1-2; no reliable D call. The germline V gene encodes CDR1 GTSNPN and CDR2 SVGIG (reference sequence). The CDR3 consists of 13 residues. V shed 3 bases and J shed 3 bases, with 11 bases lying between them. The CDR3 reads CAWSTRQDYGYTF. The CDR3 bases are TGTGCCTGGAGCACGAGGCAGGACTATGGCTACACCTTC.